This T cell receptor beta chain was identified in a study of beta chain features in type 1 diabetes. Sort purity for all populations was recorded as exceeding 98%. This clone was counted a few times. Its antigen remains unknown. What was sequenced were expressed TCRB transcripts, since all of the isolated RNA had been reverse transcribed. Naive, central memory and regulatory T cell samples produced a mean of approximately 3.6 million reads. The repertoire was sequenced with immunoSEQ multiplex PCR; TCRdb's copy has only in-frame clones and lacks some. The sample comprises about 250,000 clones, 14% of which are singletons, and about 0.026% rests with the top ten. The CDR3 contains 13 residues. Germline CDR1 and CDR2: SGHRS and YFSETQ. Trimming stripped 0 bases from V and 5 bases from J, with 6 bases between. General study results and limits: In the patient group, naive, central memory and Treg TCRB repertoires seemed more alike than in the healthy donor group.

Sequencing was carried out using naive CD4+ T cells from blood. The chain combines TRBV5-1 with TRBJ1-5, with D unclear. The sequence was obtained from a woman in her forties in good health. The CDR3 bases are TGCGCCAGCAGCTTGGCCCAGGATCAGCCCCAGCATTTT. It translates to CASSLAQDQPQHF.